The 5 T cell receptor beta chains reported below all come from one sample, sequenced in a study of cytomegalovirus exposure and HLA in healthy donors. Using immunoSEQ multiplex PCR, the repertoire was profiled, and TCRdb retains in-frame clones only, with some absent. The sample shows over 100,000 clones, just under 95% of them seen only once. Material for sequencing was PBMCs. All receptors come from a woman aged 18-29 years in good health and CMV-seronegative.

The chain links TRBV5-1 to TRBJ2-3; the D gene is possibly TRBD1 (5 bases). Germline CDR1 is SGHRS and CDR2 is YFSETQ. This CDR3 contains 19 residues. Trimming stripped 4 bases from V and 1 base from J, with 25 bases between. This CDR3 reads CASSQNRGLDSTGTDTQYF. The CDR3, as DNA: TGCGCCAGCAGCCAAAATAGGGGCCTAGACAGTACAGGCACAGATACGCAGTATTTT. Filled out from reference TRBV5-1 and TRBJ2-3, the complete variable domain reads KAGVTQTPRYLIKTRGQQVTLSCSPISGHRSVSWYQQTPGQGLQFLFEYFSETQRNKGNFPGRFSGRQFSNSRSEMNVSTLELGDSALYLCASSQNRGLDSTGTDTQYFGPGTRLTVL.

The chain recombines TRBV2 with TRBJ2-1; no definite D call. This CDR3 contains 13 residues. In germline, CDR1 is SNHLY, CDR2 FYNNEI. Trimming cost V 8 bases and J 6 bases, with 14 bases left between them. The CDR3 region has the DNA TGTGCCAGCCTCGTCACGGGTCTCAATGAGCAGTTCTTC. It codes for CASLVTGLNEQFF.

The rearrangement joins TRBV6-5 to TRBJ1-6; 7 nucleotides agree with TRBD1. V was pared by 3 bases and J by 8 bases, with 10 bases of the junction left unmatched. This CDR3 comprises 16 residues. Looked up from germline, CDR1 is MNHEY and CDR2 is SVGAGI. Here the CDR3 DNA reads TGTGCCAGCAGTTATCGGACAGGACCCATCCATTCACCCCTCCACTTT. Translated, it gives CASSYRTGPIHSPLHF.

The count of this clone is one. The chain carries TRBV6-5 and TRBJ2-5; 10 bases map to TRBD1. Looked up from germline, CDR1 is MNHEY and CDR2 is SVGAGI. This CDR3 contains 15 residues. V dropped 5 bases and J dropped 4; count of bases not matched to a gene: 7. The CDR3 sequence is CASSPDRGEGETQYF. The CDR3, as DNA: TGTGCCAGCAGTCCGGACAGGGGGGAGGGAGAGACCCAGTACTTC.

The chain links TRBV10-3 to TRBJ2-7, with 7 bases identical to TRBD2. CDR1 is ENHRY and CDR2 is SYGVKD in the germline V gene. The CDR3 is 18 amino acids. Trimming cost V 6 bases and J 0 bases; bases outside gene matches: 17. Here the CDR3 reads CAIRTTKASGTLSYEQYF. The DNA for the CDR3 is TGTGCCATCAGGACGACTAAGGCGAGCGGGACTCTCTCCTACGAGCAGTACTTC.